This TCR beta chain originates from a study of cytomegalovirus exposure and HLA in healthy donors. The CDR3 has 14 residues. Study conclusions and caveats: V- and J-gene trimming in TCR beta was tied to a missense DCLRE1C variant by an analysis performed later. Owing to their indistinguishability, certain V segments, notably TRBV6-2 and TRBV6-3, were excluded. Sequencing likely produced, as an artifact, a cluster of highly shared sequence variants.

Concerning this clone itself: Its antigen is undetermined.

A multiplex PCR was run with 60 Vbeta primers and 13 Jbeta primers. Measured with immunoSEQ multiplex PCR; TCRdb has only the in-frame clones, and not every one. The table lists roughly 200,000 clones, around 80% of them singletons. The source is a woman aged 25 to 39 in good health and CMV-seropositive. The chain has TRBV12-2 and TRBJ2-7; the D call in the table, TRBD1, was not verified against the DNA. TRBV12-2 represents a pseudogene. Sequenced: PBMCs. CDR3 in DNA: TGTGCAAGTCGCTTAGCTGGGACAGGTGGCGAGCAGTACTTC. The encoded protein is CASRLAGTGGEQYF.